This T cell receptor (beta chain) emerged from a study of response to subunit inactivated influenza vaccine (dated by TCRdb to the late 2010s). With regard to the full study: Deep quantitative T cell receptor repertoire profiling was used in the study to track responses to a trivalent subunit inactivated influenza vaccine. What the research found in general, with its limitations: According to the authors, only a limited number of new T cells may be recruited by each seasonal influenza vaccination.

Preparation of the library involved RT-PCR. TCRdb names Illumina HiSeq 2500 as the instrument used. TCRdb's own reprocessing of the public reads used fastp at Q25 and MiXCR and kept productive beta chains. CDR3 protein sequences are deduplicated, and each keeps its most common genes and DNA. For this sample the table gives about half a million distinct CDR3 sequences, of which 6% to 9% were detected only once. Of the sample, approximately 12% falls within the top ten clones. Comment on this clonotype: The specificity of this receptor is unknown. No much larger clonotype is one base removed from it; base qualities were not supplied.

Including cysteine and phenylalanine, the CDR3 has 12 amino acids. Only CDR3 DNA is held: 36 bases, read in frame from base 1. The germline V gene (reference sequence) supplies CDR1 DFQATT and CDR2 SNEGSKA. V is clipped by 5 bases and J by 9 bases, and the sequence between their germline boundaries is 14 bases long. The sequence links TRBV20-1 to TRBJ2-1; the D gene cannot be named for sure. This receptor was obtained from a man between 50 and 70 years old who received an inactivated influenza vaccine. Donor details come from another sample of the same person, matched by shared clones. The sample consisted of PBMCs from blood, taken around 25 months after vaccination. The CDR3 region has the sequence CSALSGVVEQFF. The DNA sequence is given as TGCAGTGCTTTAAGTGGGGTCGTTGAGCAGTTCTTC.